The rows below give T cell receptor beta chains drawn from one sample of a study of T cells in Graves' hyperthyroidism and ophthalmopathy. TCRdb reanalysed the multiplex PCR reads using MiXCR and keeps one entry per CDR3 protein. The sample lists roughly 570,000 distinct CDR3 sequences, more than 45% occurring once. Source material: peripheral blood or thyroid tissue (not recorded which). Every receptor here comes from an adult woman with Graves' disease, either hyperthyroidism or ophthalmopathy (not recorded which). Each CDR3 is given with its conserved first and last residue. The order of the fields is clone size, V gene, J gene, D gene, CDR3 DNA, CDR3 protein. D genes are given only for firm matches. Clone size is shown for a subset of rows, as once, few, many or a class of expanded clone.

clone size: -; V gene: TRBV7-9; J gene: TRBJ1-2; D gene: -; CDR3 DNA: TGTGCCAGCACTCACCCAGAAGTGACTTACGAGCAGGCTGGCTACACCTTC; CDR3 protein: CASTHPEVTYEQAGYTF
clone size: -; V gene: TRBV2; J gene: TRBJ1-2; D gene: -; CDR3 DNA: TGTGCCAGCAGCGTGGGCCCGGAGCAAACTAACTATGGCTACACCTTC; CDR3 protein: CASSVGPEQTNYGYTF
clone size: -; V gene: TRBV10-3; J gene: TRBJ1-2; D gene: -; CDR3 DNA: TGTGCCATCAGGGCAGTCGAGGGCTACACCTTC; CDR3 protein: CAIRAVEGYTF
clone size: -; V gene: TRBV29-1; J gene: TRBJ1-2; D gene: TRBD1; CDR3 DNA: TGCAGCTTGAACAGGGGGCTACATGGCTACACCTTC; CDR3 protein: CSLNRGLHGYTF
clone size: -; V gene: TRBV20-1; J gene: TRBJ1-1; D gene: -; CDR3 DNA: TGCAGTGCTCTCACCGGGACGGGGGCTGAAGCTTTCTTT; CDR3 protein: CSALTGTGAEAFF
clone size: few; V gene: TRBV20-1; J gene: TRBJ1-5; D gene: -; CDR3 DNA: TGCAGTGCGTTGCGGGGCGGGGTCAGCAATCAGCCCCAGCATTTT; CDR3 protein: CSALRGGVSNQPQHF
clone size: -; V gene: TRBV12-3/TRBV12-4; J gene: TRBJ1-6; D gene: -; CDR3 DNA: TGTGCCAGCAGTGAACAAGGACAGCCACCCCTCCACTTT; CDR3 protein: CASSEQGQPPLHF
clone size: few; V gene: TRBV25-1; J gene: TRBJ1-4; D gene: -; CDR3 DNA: TGTGCCAGCAGTGAATATCTGGGCTCAACTAATGAAAAACTGTTTTTT; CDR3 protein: CASSEYLGSTNEKLFF
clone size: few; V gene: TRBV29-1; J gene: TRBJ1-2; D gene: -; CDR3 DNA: TGCAGCGTTAGGCGGCAGACTAACTATGGCTACACCTTC; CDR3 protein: CSVRRQTNYGYTF
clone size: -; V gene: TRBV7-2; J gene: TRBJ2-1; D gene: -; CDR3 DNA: TGTGCCAGCAGCCACCCTTTGGATGAGCAGTTCTTC; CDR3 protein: CASSHPLDEQFF
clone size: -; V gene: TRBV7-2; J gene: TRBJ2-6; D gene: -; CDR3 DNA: TGTGCCAGCAGCTTAGTGAGGGTGGACGGGGCCAACGTCCTGACTTTC; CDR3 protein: CASSLVRVDGANVLTF
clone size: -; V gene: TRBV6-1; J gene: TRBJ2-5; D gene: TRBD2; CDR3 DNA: TGTGCCAGCGTACGGGAGGGGATGATGGAGACCCAGTACTTC; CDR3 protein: CASVREGMMETQYF
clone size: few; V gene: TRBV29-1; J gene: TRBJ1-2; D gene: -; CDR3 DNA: TGCAGCGTGCGACTTCGAATCGATGGCTACACCTTC; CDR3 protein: CSVRLRIDGYTF
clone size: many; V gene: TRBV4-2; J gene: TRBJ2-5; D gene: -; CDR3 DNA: TGTGCCAGCAGCCAAGAGAGGACGCACAAAGAGACCCAGTACTTC; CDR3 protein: CASSQERTHKETQYF
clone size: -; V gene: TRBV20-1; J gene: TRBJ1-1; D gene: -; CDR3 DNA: TGCAGTGCCAGGAACAGGCCGATGAACACTGAAGCTTTCTTT; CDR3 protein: CSARNRPMNTEAFF
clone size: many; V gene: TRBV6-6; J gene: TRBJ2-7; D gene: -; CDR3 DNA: TGTGCCAGCAACCGGGACGCAAGCTACGAGCAGTACTTC; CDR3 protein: CASNRDASYEQYF